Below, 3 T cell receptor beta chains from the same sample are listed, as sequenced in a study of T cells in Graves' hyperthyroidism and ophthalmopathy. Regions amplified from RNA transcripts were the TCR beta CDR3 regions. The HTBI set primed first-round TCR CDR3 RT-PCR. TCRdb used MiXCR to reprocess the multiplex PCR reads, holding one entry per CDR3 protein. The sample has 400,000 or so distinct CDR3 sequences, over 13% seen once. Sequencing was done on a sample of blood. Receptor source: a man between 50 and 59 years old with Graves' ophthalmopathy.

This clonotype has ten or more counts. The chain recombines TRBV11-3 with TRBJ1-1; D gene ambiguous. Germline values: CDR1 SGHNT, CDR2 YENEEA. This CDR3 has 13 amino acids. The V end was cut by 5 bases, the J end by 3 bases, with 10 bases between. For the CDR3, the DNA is TGTGCCAGCAGCACTTACGGGGACACTGAAGCTTTCTTT. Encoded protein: CASSTYGDTEAFF.

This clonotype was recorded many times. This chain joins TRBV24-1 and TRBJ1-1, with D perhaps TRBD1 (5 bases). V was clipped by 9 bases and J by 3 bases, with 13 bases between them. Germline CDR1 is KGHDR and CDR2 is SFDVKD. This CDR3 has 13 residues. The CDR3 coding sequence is TGTGCCACCTCCGGGACCGGGGACACTGAAGCTTTCTTT. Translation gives CATSGTGDTEAFF.

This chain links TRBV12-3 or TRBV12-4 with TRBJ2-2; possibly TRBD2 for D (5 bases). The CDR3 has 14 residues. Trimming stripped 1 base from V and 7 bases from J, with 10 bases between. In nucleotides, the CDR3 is TGTGCCAGCAGTTTAGTTCGGGCGGGCGGGGAGCTGTTTTTT. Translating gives CASSLVRAGGELFF.